This T cell receptor (beta chain) was profiled in a study of blood T cell repertoires in COVID-19. About the study: The study drew acute and convalescent COVID-19 samples from the United States, Italy and Spain.

Per the original methods: The assay estimated nucleated cells by amplifying reference gene primers. Some clones are missing from TCRdb's copy, which holds only in-frame ones; the method was immunoSEQ multiplex PCR. That table supplies the V and J calls and clone size; D and trimming were determined from the DNA. The profile shows over 90,000 clones, approximately 84% of them singletons. Trimming took 4 bases from V and 6 from J; bases not matched to a gene: 6. CDR3 size: 14 residues. CDR1 and CDR2 from the germline V gene are LGHDT and YNNKEL (reference sequence). V gene TRBV3-1 (or the pseudogene TRBV3-2) combines with J gene TRBJ1-2, with 9 bases lining up with TRBD1. The sample taken for sequencing was peripheral blood. This receptor was obtained from a man older than 75 with active or convalescent COVID-19. CDR3: CASSLPGQGDGYTF. Here the CDR3 DNA reads TGTGCCAGCAGCCTACCGGGACAGGGTGATGGCTACACCTTC.